This T cell receptor (beta chain) stems from a study of early T cells in non-severe SARS-CoV-2 infection. TCRdb re-derived calls from the 5' RACE reads in MiXCR, one entry per CDR3 protein. Of about 98,000 distinct CDR3 sequences listed, approximately 15% are singletons. The V and J ends lost 6 bases and 8 bases, in that order; junction bases with no gene match: 10. CDR1 MNHEY and CDR2 SVGAGI come from the germline V gene. CDR3 length: 15 amino acids. This clonotype was counted a few times. The chain carries TRBV6-5 and TRBJ2-1, with 10 bases that match TRBD2. Sample: whole blood. This clonotype was obtained from an adult who was a healthcare worker with PCR-confirmed SARS-CoV-2 infection or an uninfected control (not recorded which). The CDR3 is CASRDRLAGLYEQFF. The CDR3 DNA is TGTGCCAGCAGGGATCGACTAGCGGGCCTCTATGAGCAGTTCTTC.